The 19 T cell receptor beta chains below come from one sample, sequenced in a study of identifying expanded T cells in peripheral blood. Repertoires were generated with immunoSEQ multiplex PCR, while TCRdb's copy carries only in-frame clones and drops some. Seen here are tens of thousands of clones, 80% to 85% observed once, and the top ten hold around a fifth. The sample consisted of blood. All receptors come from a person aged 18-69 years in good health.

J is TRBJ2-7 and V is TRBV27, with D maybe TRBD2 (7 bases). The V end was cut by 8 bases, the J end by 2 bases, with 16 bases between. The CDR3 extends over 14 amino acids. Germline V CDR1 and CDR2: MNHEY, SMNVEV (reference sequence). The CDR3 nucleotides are TGTGCCAGCGGAACGGTGGGGGGGCCCTACGAGCAGTACTTC. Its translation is CASGTVGGPYEQYF.

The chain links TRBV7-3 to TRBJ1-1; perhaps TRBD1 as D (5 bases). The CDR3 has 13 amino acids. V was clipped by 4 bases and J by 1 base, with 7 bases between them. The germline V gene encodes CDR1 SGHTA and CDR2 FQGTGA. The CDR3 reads CASSSTGNTEAFF. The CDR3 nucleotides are TGTGCCAGCAGCTCAACAGGGAACACTGAAGCTTTCTTT.

The CDR3 sequence is CASSQVRGPKNIQYF. CDR3 bases: TGTGCCAGCAGCCAAGTGAGGGGGCCGAAAAACATTCAGTACTTC. The gene calls are TRBV14 and TRBJ2-4, with 7 bases fitting TRBD1. In germline, CDR1 is SGHDN, CDR2 FVKESK. The length of the CDR3 is 15 residues. Trimming at V came to 1 base and at J to 4 bases, leaving 4 bases not matched to a gene.

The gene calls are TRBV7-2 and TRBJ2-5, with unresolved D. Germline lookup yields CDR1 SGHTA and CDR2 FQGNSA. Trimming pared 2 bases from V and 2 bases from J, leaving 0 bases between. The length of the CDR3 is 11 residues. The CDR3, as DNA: TGTGCCAGCAGCTTACAAGAGACCCAGTACTTC. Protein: CASSLQETQYF.

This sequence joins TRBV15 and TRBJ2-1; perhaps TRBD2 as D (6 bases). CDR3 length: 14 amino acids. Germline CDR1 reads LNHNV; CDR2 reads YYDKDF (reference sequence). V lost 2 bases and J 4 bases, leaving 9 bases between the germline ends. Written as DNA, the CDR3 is TGTGCCACCAGCAGACCCCGGGGGTACAATGAGCAGTTCTTC. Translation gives CATSRPRGYNEQFF.

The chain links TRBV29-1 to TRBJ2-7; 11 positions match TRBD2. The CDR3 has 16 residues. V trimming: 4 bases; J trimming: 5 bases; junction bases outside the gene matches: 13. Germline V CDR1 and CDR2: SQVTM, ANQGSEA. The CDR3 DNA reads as TGCAGCGTTGGGCACGAACTAGCGGGAGCAGGGCACGAGCAGTACTTC. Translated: CSVGHELAGAGHEQYF.

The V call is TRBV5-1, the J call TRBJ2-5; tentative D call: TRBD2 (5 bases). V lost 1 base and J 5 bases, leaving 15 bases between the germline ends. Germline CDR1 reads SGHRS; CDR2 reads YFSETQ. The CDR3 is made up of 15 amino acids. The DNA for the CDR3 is TGCGCCAGCAGCTTGTCCGCTTTTTGGGAGGAGACCCAGTACTTC. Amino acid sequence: CASSLSAFWEETQYF.

For the CDR3, the DNA is TGCAGCGTTGGGGGAAGCGATACGAACACCGGGGAGCTGTTTTTT. It is translated as CSVGGSDTNTGELFF. This rearrangement joins TRBV29-1 to TRBJ2-2, with D unresolved. Germline loops: CDR1 SQVTM, CDR2 ANQGSEA. This CDR3 has 15 amino acids. The germline V and J ends were trimmed by 4 bases and 0 bases, with 12 bases remaining between them.

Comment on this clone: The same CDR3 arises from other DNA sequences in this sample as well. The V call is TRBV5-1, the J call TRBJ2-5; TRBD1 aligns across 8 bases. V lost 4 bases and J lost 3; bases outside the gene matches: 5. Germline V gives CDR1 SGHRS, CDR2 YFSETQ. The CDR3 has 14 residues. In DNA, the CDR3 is TGCGCCAGCAGCCCAGGACAGGGCAAAGAGACCCAGTACTTC. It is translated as CASSPGQGKETQYF.

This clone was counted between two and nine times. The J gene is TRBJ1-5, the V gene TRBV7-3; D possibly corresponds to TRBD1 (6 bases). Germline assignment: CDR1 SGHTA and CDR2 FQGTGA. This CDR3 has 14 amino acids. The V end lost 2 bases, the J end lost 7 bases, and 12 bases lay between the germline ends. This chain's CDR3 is CASSLSGVGQPQHF. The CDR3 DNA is TGTGCCAGCAGCTTATCAGGGGTAGGGCAGCCCCAGCATTTT.

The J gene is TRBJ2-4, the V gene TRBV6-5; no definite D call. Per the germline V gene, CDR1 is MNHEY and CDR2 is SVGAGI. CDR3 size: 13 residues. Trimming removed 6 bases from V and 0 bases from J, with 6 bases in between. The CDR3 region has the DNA TGTGCCAGCAGGGAGATAGCCAAAAACATTCAGTACTTC. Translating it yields CASREIAKNIQYF.

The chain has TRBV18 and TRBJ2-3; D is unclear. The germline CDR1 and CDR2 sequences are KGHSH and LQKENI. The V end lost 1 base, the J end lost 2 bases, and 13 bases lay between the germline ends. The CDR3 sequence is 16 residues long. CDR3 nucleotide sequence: TGTGCCAGCTCACCACGAGAAGGGATGAACACAGATACGCAGTATTTT. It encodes CASSPREGMNTDTQYF.

CDR3 coding DNA: TGCAGCGTTGAACGATTAGGAGACACACACAGACGGGAGACCCAGTACTTC. Translating gives CSVERLGDTHRRETQYF. The chain uses TRBV29-1 and TRBJ2-5; D call uncertain. Per the germline V gene, CDR1 is SQVTM and CDR2 is ANQGSEA. The CDR3 has 17 residues. Trimming left V 2 bases short and J 5 bases short, with 24 bases between. Full variable domain (remainder filled in from reference TRBV29-1 and TRBJ2-5): SAVISQKPSRDICQRGTSLTIQCQVDSQVTMMFWYRQQPGQSLTLIATANQGSEATYESGFVIDKFPISRPNLTFSTLTVSNMSPEDSSIYLCSVERLGDTHRRETQYFGPGTRLLVL.

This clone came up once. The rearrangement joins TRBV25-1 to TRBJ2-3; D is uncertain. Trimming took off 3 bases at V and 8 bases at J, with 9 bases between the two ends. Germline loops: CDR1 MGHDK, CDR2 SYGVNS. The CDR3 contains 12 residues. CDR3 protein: CASSDELGTQYF. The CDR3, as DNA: TGTGCCAGCAGTGATGAGCTTGGTACGCAGTATTTT.

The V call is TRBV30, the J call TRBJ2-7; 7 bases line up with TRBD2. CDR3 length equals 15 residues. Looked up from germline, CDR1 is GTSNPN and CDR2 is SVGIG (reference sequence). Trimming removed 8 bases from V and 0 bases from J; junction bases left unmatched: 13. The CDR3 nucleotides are TGTGCCGTAAACCTAGCGGAACAGAGCTCCTACGAGCAGTACTTC. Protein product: CAVNLAEQSSYEQYF.

CDR3 loop: CASSLVRFTDTQYF. CDR3 nucleotide sequence: TGTGCCAGCAGCTTAGTCCGGTTCACAGATACGCAGTATTTT. The chain has TRBV11-1 and TRBJ2-3; D remains unclear. V was pared by 1 base and J by 2 bases, with 7 bases between. The germline gives CDR1 SGHAT, CDR2 FQDESV (reference sequence). The CDR3 sequence is 14 residues long.

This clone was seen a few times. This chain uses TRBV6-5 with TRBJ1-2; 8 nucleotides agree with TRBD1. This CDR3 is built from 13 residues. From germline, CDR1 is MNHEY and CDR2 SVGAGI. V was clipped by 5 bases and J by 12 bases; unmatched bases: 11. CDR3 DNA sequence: TGTGCCAGCAGTCGCGGACAGGGTAGACTTGACACCTTC. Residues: CASSRGQGRLDTF.

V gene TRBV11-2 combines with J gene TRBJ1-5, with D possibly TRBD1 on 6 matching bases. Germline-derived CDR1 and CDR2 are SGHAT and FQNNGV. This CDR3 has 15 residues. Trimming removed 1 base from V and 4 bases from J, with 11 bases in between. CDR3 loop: CASSLGPGANQPQHF. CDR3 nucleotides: TGTGCCAGCAGCTTAGGACCAGGGGCTAATCAGCCCCAGCATTTT.

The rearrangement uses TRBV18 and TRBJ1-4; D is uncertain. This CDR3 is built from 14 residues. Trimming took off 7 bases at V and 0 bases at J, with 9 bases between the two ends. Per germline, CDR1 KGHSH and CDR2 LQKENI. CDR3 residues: CASCDGPTNEKLFF. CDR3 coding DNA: TGTGCCAGCTGCGATGGCCCAACTAATGAAAAACTGTTTTTT.